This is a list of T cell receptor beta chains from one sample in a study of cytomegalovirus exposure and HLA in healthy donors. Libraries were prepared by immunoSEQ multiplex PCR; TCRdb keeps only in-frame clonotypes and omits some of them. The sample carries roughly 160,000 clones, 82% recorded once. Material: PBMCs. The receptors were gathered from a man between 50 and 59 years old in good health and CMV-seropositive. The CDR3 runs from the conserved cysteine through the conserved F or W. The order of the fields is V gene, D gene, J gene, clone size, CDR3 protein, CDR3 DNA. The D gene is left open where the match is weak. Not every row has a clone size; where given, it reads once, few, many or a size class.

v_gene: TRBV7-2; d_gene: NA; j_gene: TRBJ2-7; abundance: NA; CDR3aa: CASSLARGGFYSYEQYF; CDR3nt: TGTGCCAGCAGCTTAGCTAGAGGTGGATTTTACTCCTACGAGCAGTACTTC
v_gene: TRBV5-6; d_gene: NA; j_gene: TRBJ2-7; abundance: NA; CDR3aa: CASSRGPMPYEQYF; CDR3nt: TGTGCCAGCAGCCGAGGGCCCATGCCCTACGAGCAGTACTTC
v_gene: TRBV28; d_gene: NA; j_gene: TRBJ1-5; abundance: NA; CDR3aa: CADRRGQPQHF; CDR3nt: TGTGCCGATAGAAGGGGTCAGCCCCAGCATTTT
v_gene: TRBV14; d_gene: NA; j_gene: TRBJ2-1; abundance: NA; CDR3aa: CASSQDSYPQNAYNEQFF; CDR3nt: TGTGCCAGCAGCCAAGATAGTTACCCCCAAAACGCCTACAATGAGCAGTTCTTC
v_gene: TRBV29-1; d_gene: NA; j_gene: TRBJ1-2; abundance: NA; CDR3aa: CSVGSGAAGYTF; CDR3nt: TGCAGCGTCGGGAGCGGGGCTGCTGGCTACACCTTC
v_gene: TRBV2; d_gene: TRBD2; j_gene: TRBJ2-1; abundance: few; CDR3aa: CASRDPGTKFEQFF; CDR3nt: TGTGCCAGCAGAGACCCGGGGACTAAGTTTGAGCAGTTCTTC
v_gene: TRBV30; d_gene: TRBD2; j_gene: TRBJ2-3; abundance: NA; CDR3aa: CAWSRGGGDPPDTQYF; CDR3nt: TGTGCCTGGAGCCGCGGGGGAGGGGACCCTCCAGATACGCAGTATTTT
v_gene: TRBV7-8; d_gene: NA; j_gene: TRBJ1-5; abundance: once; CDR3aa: CASRVTSNQPQHF; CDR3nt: TGTGCCAGCCGAGTCACGAGCAATCAGCCCCAGCATTTT
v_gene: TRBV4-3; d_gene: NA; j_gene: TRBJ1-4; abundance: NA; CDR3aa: CASSQEPGSNEKLFF; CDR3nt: TGCGCCAGCAGCCAAGAGCCAGGGTCTAATGAAAAACTGTTTTTT
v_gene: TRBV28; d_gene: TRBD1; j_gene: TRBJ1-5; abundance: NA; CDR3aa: CASSITGEAQPQHF; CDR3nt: TGTGCCAGCAGCATTACAGGGGAGGCTCAGCCCCAGCATTTT
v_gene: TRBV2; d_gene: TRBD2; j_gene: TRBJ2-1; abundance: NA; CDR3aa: CASSEALAGIQNEQFF; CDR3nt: TGTGCCAGCAGTGAAGCACTAGCGGGGATTCAAAATGAGCAGTTCTTC
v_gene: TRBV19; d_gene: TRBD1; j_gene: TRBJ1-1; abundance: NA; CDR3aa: CASSNRLAGGFYTEAFF; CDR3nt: TGTGCCAGTAGTAACCGGCTTGCAGGGGGGTTTTACACTGAAGCTTTCTTT
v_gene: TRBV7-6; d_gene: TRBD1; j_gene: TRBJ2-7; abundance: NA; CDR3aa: CASSPGTAGYEQYF; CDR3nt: TGTGCCAGCAGCCCCGGGACAGCAGGCTACGAGCAGTACTTC
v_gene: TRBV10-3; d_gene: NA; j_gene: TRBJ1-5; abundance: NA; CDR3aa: CAIDCQHF; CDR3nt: TGTGCCATCGACTGCCAGCATTTT
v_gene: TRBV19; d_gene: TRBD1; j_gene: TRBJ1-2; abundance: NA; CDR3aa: CASSRWAGGPREGYTF; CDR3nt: TGTGCCAGTAGTCGGTGGGCAGGGGGCCCTCGTGAAGGCTACACCTTC
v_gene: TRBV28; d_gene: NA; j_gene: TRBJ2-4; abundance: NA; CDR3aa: CASSLPLTGKNIQYF; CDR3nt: TGTGCCAGCAGTTTACCTCTTACAGGGAAAAACATTCAGTACTTC
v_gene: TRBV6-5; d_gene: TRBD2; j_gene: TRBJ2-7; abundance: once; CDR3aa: CASSPGRETSHEQYF; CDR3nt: TGTGCCAGCAGCCCCGGACGGGAGACTAGCCACGAGCAGTACTTC
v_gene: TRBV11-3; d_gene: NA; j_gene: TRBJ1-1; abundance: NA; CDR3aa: CASSQRNTEAFF; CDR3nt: TGTGCCAGCAGCCAGCGTAACACTGAAGCTTTCTTT
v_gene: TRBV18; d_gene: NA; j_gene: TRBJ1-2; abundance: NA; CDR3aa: CASLHQSGDGYTF; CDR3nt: TGTGCCAGCCTTCACCAGTCGGGAGATGGCTACACCTTC
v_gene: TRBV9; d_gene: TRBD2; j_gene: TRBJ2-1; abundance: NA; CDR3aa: CASSPRRGLAGQSSYNEQFF; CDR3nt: TGTGCCAGCAGCCCGCGTCGGGGACTAGCGGGTCAGAGCTCCTACAATGAGCAGTTCTTC
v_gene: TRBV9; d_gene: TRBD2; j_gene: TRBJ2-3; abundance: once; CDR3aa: CASSVTGGIAGVHTSTDTQYF; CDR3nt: TGTGCCAGCAGCGTGACGGGAGGGATAGCGGGGGTTCACACTAGCACAGATACGCAGTATTTT
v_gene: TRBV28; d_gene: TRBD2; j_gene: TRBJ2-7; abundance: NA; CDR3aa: CASSLAAGGRYEQYF; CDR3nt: TGTGCCAGCAGTTTGGCGGCGGGAGGGAGGTACGAGCAGTACTTC
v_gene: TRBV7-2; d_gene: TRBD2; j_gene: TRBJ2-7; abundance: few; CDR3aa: CASSSGGAFYEQYF; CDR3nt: TGTGCCAGCAGCTCGGGGGGGGCCTTCTACGAGCAGTACTTC
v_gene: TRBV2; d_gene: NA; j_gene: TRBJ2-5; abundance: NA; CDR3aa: CASSEDSRMTQYF; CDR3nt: TGTGCCAGCAGTGAAGACAGTCGGATGACCCAGTACTTC
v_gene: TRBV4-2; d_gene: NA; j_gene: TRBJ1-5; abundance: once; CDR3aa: CASSPGGRVDQPQHF; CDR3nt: TGTGCCAGCAGCCCGGGGGGGAGGGTGGATCAGCCCCAGCATTTT
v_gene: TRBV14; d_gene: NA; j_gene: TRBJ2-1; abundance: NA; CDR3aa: CASSQALAPLEQFF; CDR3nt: TGTGCCAGCAGCCAAGCCCTGGCCCCTCTCGAGCAGTTCTTC
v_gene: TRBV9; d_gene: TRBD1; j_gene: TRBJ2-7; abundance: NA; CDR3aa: CASSAGTGGNYEQYF; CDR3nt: TGTGCCAGCAGCGCCGGGACAGGGGGTAACTACGAGCAGTACTTC
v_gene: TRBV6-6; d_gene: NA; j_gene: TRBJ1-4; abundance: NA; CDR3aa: CASSPSNEKLFF; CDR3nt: TGTGCCAGCAGCCCCTCTAATGAAAAACTGTTTTTT
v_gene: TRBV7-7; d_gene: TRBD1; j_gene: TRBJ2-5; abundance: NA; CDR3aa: CASSLAGPGQVSQYF; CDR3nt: TGTGCTAGCAGCTTAGCTGGGCCGGGACAGGTGTCCCAGTACTTC
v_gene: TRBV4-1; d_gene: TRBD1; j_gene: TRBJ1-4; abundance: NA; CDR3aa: CASSQGWGTGSEKLFF; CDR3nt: TGCGCCAGCAGCCAAGGGTGGGGGACAGGGAGTGAAAAACTGTTTTTT
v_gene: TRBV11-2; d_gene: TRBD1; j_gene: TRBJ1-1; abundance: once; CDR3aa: CASSLGQVRTEAFF; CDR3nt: TGTGCCAGCAGCTTGGGACAGGTCCGCACTGAAGCTTTCTTT
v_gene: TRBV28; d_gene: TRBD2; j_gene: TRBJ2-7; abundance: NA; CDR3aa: CASSLDSGRAYEQYF; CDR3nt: TGTGCCAGCAGTTTGGATAGCGGGAGGGCCTACGAGCAGTACTTC
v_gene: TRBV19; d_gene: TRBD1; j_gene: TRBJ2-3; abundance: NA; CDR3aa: CASGQGRGGTDTQYF; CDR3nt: TGTGCCAGTGGACAGGGGCGAGGGGGCACAGATACGCAGTATTTT
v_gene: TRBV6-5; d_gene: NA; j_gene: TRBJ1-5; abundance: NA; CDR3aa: CASSYGGINQPQHF; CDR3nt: TGTGCCAGCAGTTACGGGGGGATCAATCAGCCCCAGCATTTT
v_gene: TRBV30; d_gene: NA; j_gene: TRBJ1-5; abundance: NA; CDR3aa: CAWEGGHNQPQHF; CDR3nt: TGTGCCTGGGAAGGCGGGCACAATCAGCCCCAGCATTTT
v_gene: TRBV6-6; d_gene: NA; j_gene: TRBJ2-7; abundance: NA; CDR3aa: CASSYSVGHDYEQYF; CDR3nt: TGTGCCAGCAGTTACTCAGTAGGACATGACTACGAGCAGTACTTC
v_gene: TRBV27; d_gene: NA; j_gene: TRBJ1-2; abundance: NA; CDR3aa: CASSLAVSNYGYTF; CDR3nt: TGTGCCAGCAGCCTGGCCGTTTCTAACTATGGCTACACCTTC
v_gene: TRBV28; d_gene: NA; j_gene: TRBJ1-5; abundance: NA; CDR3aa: CASSPAGAQHF; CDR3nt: TGTGCCAGCAGCCCCGCAGGGGCCCAGCATTTT